The 28 T cell receptor beta chains in this list originate from one sample, sequenced in a study of tumor-infiltrating lymphocytes in primary liver carcinoma. Total RNA (approximately 0.5 ug) served as template for TCR beta cDNA synthesis primed by a constant-region primer. Investigators got TCR beta libraries out of three nested multiplex PCR rounds, done with slightly modified ARM-PCR. For around 9 cycles apiece, the opening two PCR rounds ran with TRBV1-TRBV30 forward primers and a C-beta reverse primer. MiXCR, applied by TCRdb to the multiplex PCR reads, yields one record per CDR3 protein. This sample yields just over 300,000 distinct CDR3 sequences, of which approximately 58% are seen a single time; about 17% belongs to the top ten. Germline DNA was also extracted, while the blood RNA originated from unsorted whole blood. Material for sequencing was peripheral blood. These receptor sequences come from a woman in her 30s with primary liver carcinoma and hepatitis B virus infection.

This clonotype appeared a few times. CDR3 amino acids: CASSLAPGAHRGYTF. The CDR3 coding sequence is TGTGCCAGCAGCCTAGCTCCGGGGGCGCATCGTGGCTACACCTTC. J is TRBJ1-2 and V is TRBV12-3 or TRBV12-4, with D perhaps TRBD1 (6 bases). This CDR3 has 15 residues. V shed 6 bases and J shed 7 bases, with 21 bases lying between them.

In regard to this clonotype: A much bigger clone sits one base away, suggesting this may be a read error. V gene TRBV11-2 combines with J gene TRBJ2-5; D gene ambiguous. The CDR3 has 12 amino acids. V was clipped by 8 bases and J by 5 bases, with 12 bases between them. Germline V gene data show CDR1 as SGHAT and CDR2 as FQNNGV. CDR3 nucleotide sequence: TGTGCCAGCGGCTGGAAGGCCGAGACCCAGTACTTC. It encodes CASGWKAETQYF.

This clonotype was detected only once. J is TRBJ1-5 and V is TRBV16; D not resolved. The germline gives CDR1 KGHSY, CDR2 FQNENV. Deletions cut 3 bases from V and 0 bases from J, with 6 bases between. This CDR3 region has 14 residues. Here the CDR3 DNA reads TGTGCCAGCAGCCAGGGCAGTAGCAATCAGCCCCAGCATTTT. Encoded protein: CASSQGSSNQPQHF. Filled out from reference TRBV16 and TRBJ1-5, the complete variable domain reads GEEVAQTPKHLVRGEGQKAKLYCAPIKGHSYVFWYQQVLKNEFKFLISFQNENVFDETGMPKERFSAKCLPNSPCSLEIQATKLEDSAVYFCASSQGSSNQPQHFGDGTRLSIL.

This clonotype has just one count. Mismatch with germline at one junction end may stem from a read error. This chain joins TRBV12-3 or TRBV12-4 and TRBJ2-1; 8 bases align to TRBD1. The CDR3 is 17 residues long. In DNA form, the CDR3 reads TGTGGCAGCAGTTCGACCAGGCCGACAGGGGCCTACAATGAGCAGTTCTTC. Translating it yields CGSSSTRPTGAYNEQFF.

This clonotype was detected only once. This may stem from a read error, because a much larger clone lies one nucleotide away. The chain has TRBV6-6 and TRBJ2-3, with 8 nucleotides matching TRBD2. CDR1 and CDR2 (germline): MNHNY, SVGAGI (reference sequence). This CDR3 comprises 16 residues. After removal of 4 bases from V and 0 bases from J, the junction contained 6 bases not matched to a gene. The CDR3 spells CASSSRLATSTDTQYF. In DNA form, the CDR3 reads TGTGCCAGCAGTTCTAGACTAGCGACTAGCACAGATACGCAGTATTTT.

This rearrangement joins TRBV11-2 to TRBJ2-5; 7 bases line up with TRBD2. The CDR3 length is 16 residues. V was clipped by 8 bases and J by 2 bases; unmatched bases: 14. The germline CDR1 and CDR2 sequences are SGHAT and FQNNGV. The CDR3 sequence is CASVKHPGTKQETQYF. The CDR3 DNA is TGTGCCAGCGTTAAGCACCCTGGGACTAAGCAAGAGACCCAGTACTTC.

This clonotype was observed at least ten times. V and J are TRBV11-2 and TRBJ2-1; no definite D call. The germline gives CDR1 SGHAT, CDR2 FQNNGV. V was shortened by 4 bases and J by 4 bases, with 5 bases between the two germline ends. The CDR3 runs to 12 residues. The CDR3 bases are TGTGCCAGCAGCTCGATATACAATGAGCAGTTCTTC. It translates to CASSSIYNEQFF.

This clonotype was seen a few times. The rearrangement links TRBV6-2 or TRBV6-3 to TRBJ1-1; TRBD1 aligns across 9 bases. Germline trimming cut 3 bases from V and 5 bases from J; bases unmatched to any gene: 13. This CDR3 region has 17 residues. Germline V gene lookup returns CDR1 MNHEY and CDR2 SVGEGT. In DNA form, the CDR3 reads TGTGCCAGCAGTTATTCACAGGGGGCGATCGTTAGGACTGAAGCTTTCTTT. Translating gives CASSYSQGAIVRTEAFF.

This clonotype was counted a single time. This may be a read error, as it is one base from a much larger clone. The CDR3 ends on some other residue instead of the conserved phenylalanine or tryptophan, so this is likely a read error. The CDR3 nucleotides read TGTGCCAGCACCAGGACTAGCCCCTACAATGAGCAGTTCCTC. Translation: CASTRTSPYNEQFL. The V gene is TRBV12-3 or TRBV12-4, the J gene TRBJ2-1; 8 bases line up with TRBD2. Germline trimming cut 7 bases from V and 2 bases from J; bases unmatched to any gene: 4. The CDR3 has 14 residues.

As to this clonotype: Its ends do not fully match the called genes, so a read error is possible. The chain employs TRBV11-2 and TRBJ2-4, with D unresolved. The CDR3 extends over 14 amino acids. Per germline, CDR1 SGHAT and CDR2 FQNNGV. CDR3 nucleotide sequence: TGTACCAGCAGCTTAGAAGGCTACAAAAACATTCAGTACTTC. Translated, it gives CTSSLEGYKNIQYF.

This clonotype has ten or more counts. The chain employs TRBV11-2 and TRBJ2-4, with TRBD1 matching 10 bases. This CDR3 has 17 amino acids. CDR1 and CDR2 (germline): SGHAT, FQNNGV. J lost 1 base, V lost 8 bases, and 11 bases had no gene match. The CDR3 spells CASLGQGLRGAKNIQYF. CDR3 DNA: TGTGCCAGCCTGGGACAGGGGTTAAGGGGGGCCAAAAACATTCAGTACTTC.

Remarks on this clonotype: This may arise from a read error, as a much more abundant clone is one base away. The chain employs TRBV12-3 or TRBV12-4 and TRBJ2-7; 9 bases align to TRBD1. The junction had 12 bases not matched to a gene; V was cut back by 10 bases and J by 5 bases. This CDR3 contains 14 residues. The CDR3 sequence: CAIRNRDRADEQYF. The CDR3, as DNA: TGTGCCATCAGAAACCGGGACAGGGCTGACGAGCAGTACTTC.

V and J are TRBV12-3 or TRBV12-4 and TRBJ1-6; D is perhaps TRBD1 (5 bases). V lost 4 bases and J lost 9, with 16 bases in between. The CDR3 spans 15 residues. CDR3: CASSSRGAAGSPLHF. As DNA, the CDR3 is TGTGCCAGCAGTTCTCGCGGGGCGGCGGGTTCACCCCTCCACTTT.

Regarding this clonotype: A much larger clone is a single base away; this may be a read error. The chain links TRBV4-3 to TRBJ2-7; possibly TRBD2 for D (6 bases). Germline CDR1 LGHNA, CDR2 YSLEER. This CDR3 has 16 residues. CDR3 amino acids: CANSPTLGTGAYEQYF. CDR3 coding DNA: TGCGCCAACAGCCCTACCTTGGGGACGGGGGCCTACGAGCAGTACTTC.

Worth noting for this clonotype: Being one base from a much bigger clone, this may be a read error. J is TRBJ1-1 and V is TRBV6-2 or TRBV6-3; D gene unclear. This CDR3 region has 12 residues. Per the germline V gene, CDR1 is MNHEY and CDR2 is SVGEGT. CDR3 residues: CASNRLKTEAFF. Here the CDR3 DNA reads TGTGCCAGCAATAGACTGAAGACTGAAGCTTTCTTT.

The J gene is TRBJ1-2, the V gene TRBV7-9, with TRBD1 as a possible D gene (5 bases). The V end was cut by 1 base, the J end by 6 bases, with 15 bases between. There are 15 residues in the CDR3. Germline values: CDR1 SEHNR, CDR2 FQNEAQ (reference sequence). The CDR3 here is CASSLVAREVNGYTF. The CDR3 DNA reads as TGTGCCAGCAGCTTAGTCGCCAGGGAGGTTAATGGCTACACCTTC. Combining the CDR3 with reference TRBV7-9 and TRBJ1-2 gives the whole variable domain DTGVSQNPRHKITKRGQNVTFRCDPISEHNRLYWYRQTLGQGPEFLTYFQNEAQLEKSRLLSDRFSAERPKGSFSTLEIQRTEQGDSAMYLCASSLVAREVNGYTFGSGTRLTVV.

The chain combines TRBV5-4 with TRBJ2-2, with 9 bases that match TRBD1. CDR1 is SGHNT and CDR2 is YYREEE in the germline V gene (reference sequence). CDR3 length: 16 amino acids. V lost 9 bases to trimming and J lost 0 bases; unmatched junction nucleotides: 9. The CDR3 loop reads CAIGQGTPSNTGELFF. The DNA of the CDR3 is TGTGCCATCGGACAGGGGACTCCATCGAACACCGGGGAGCTGTTTTTT.

The CDR3 region is CASRPTSGRGGYNEQFF. For the CDR3, the DNA is TGTGCCAGCCGCCCGACTAGCGGGAGGGGGGGCTACAATGAGCAGTTCTTC. This chain connects TRBV12-3 or TRBV12-4 to TRBJ2-1; 14 positions agree with TRBD2. The CDR3 runs 17 residues. The V segment lost 8 bases and the J segment 3 bases; nucleotides outside the gene matches: 9.

In the case of this clonotype: Given the absence of the conserved phenylalanine or tryptophan at the CDR3 end, a read error is likely. The rearrangement links TRBV11-3 to TRBJ2-5; D not certain. The germline V and J ends were trimmed by 4 bases and 4 bases, with 13 bases remaining between them. Germline CDR1 is SGHNT and CDR2 is YENEEA. The CDR3 totals 14 residues. As DNA, the CDR3 is TGTGCCAGCAGCTGGTACGGAAGGCTAGAGACCCAGTACCTC. It is translated as CASSWYGRLETQYL.

The rearrangement joins TRBV28 to TRBJ2-1; D unclear. Germline CDR1 is MDHEN and CDR2 is SYDVKM. Between the trimmed V and J ends, which lost 6 bases and 1 base, there was a span of 7 bases. CDR3 size: 13 residues. The CDR3 DNA reads TGTGCCAGCAGGGGAAGATCCTACAATGAGCAGTTCTTC. This sequence encodes CASRGRSYNEQFF.

This clonotype occurred a few times. V usage is TRBV7-9 and J usage is TRBJ2-1; 9 bases agree with TRBD1. The CDR3 extends over 15 amino acids. Germline V lookup: CDR1 SEHNR, CDR2 FQNEAQ (reference sequence). The ends lost 5 bases at V and 4 bases at J; junction bases unmatched: 6. For the CDR3, the DNA is TGTGCCAGCAGCCGTCCGGGACAGGGTTACAATGAGCAGTTCTTC. It translates to CASSRPGQGYNEQFF.

This clonotype was counted between two and nine times. The V gene is TRBV29-1, the J gene TRBJ2-5; tentatively, D is TRBD1 or TRBD2 (5 bases each). The germline V and J ends were trimmed by 5 bases and 7 bases, with 17 bases remaining between them. This CDR3 is built from 13 residues. Germline lookup yields CDR1 SQVTM and CDR2 ANQGSEA. The CDR3 region has the DNA TGCAGCGTTCTAGTACGGGGACGGGGGACCCAGTACTTC. Translated: CSVLVRGRGTQYF.

Comment on this clonotype: Relative to the germline gene, one junction end is altered; a read error may explain this. The gene calls are TRBV11-3 and TRBJ2-3, with D unresolved. Germline V gene lookup returns CDR1 SGHNT and CDR2 YENEEA. This CDR3 is 17 amino acids long. The DNA for the CDR3 is TGTGCCAGCAGCTTAACCTGGTGGTCTGGGCAAGGAGATGCGCAGTATTTT. It translates to CASSLTWWSGQGDAQYF.

This clonotype showed up just a few times. J is TRBJ1-1 and V is TRBV28; weak D call: TRBD1 (5 bases). The germline V and J ends were trimmed by 4 bases and 9 bases, with 15 bases remaining between them. This CDR3 is 13 amino acids long. Germline assignment: CDR1 MDHEN and CDR2 SYDVKM. CDR3 loop: CASSSDGTWKAFF. The DNA of the CDR3 is TGTGCCAGCAGTTCGGATGGGACTTGGAAAGCTTTCTTT.

In the case of this clonotype: A read error may explain this, as a much larger clone is one base away. The chain links TRBV11-2 to TRBJ1-2; the D is unclear. This CDR3 is 15 amino acids long. Trimming pared 3 bases from V and 2 bases from J, leaving 13 bases between. Per germline, CDR1 SGHAT and CDR2 FQNNGV. This chain's CDR3 is CASSLEEHTNYGYTF. The DNA of the CDR3 is TGTGCCAGCAGCTTGGAGGAACATACCAACTATGGCTACACCTTC. The variable domain in full, completed from reference TRBV11-2 and TRBJ1-2, reads EAGVAQSPRYKIIEKRQSVAFWCNPISGHATLYWYQQILGQGPKLLIQFQNNGVVDDSQLPKDRFSAERLKGVDSTLKIQPAKLEDSAVYLCASSLEEHTNYGYTFGSGTRLTVV.

As for this clonotype: A much bigger clone sits one base away, suggesting this may be a read error. The chain carries TRBV6-6 and TRBJ1-2; D call uncertain. CDR1 is MNHNY and CDR2 is SVGAGI in the germline V gene (reference sequence). Trimming cost V 7 bases and J 6 bases, with 6 bases left between them. The CDR3 is 10 amino acids. For the CDR3, the DNA is TGTGCCAGCAACCAAGATGGCTACACCTTC. The encoded protein is CASNQDGYTF.

The rearrangement joins TRBV6-6 to TRBJ1-1; D is ambiguous. Trimming stripped 4 bases from V and 5 bases from J, with 8 bases between. This CDR3 has 12 amino acids. CDR1 is MNHNY and CDR2 is SVGAGI in the germline V gene (reference sequence). In nucleotides, the CDR3 is TGTGCCAGCAGTTCGCTTGGAACTGAAGCTTTCTTT. Translating gives CASSSLGTEAFF.

Concerning this clonotype itself: Sequence at one end of the junction differs from germline and may be a read error. This chain joins TRBV6-6 and TRBJ2-1, with TRBD1 matching over 7 bases. Germline V gene data show CDR1 as MNHNY and CDR2 as SVGAGI (reference sequence). The CDR3 has 14 amino acids. The CDR3 sequence is CASGYIGGPGGQFF. CDR3 in DNA: TGTGCCAGCGGTTACATTGGCGGCCCAGGGGGGCAGTTCTTC.